This T cell receptor beta chain was identified during a study of blood T cell repertoires in COVID-19. For the study at large: Samples of COVID-19 (acute and convalescent) were obtained from the United States, Italy and Spain. From T cells, B-cell-depleted T cells, or PBMCs came the material, which was cDNA or gDNA.

In the original processing: Reference gene primer amplification in the assay estimated nucleated cell counts. Assay used: immunoSEQ multiplex PCR; TCRdb lists only in-frame clones, some missing. The DNA was the basis for D and trimming; V, J and clone size are from that table. The table shows over 100,000 clones, with around 86% occurring only once. CDR1 and CDR2 (germline): SGHRS, YFSETQ. The CDR3 spans 15 residues. With V trimmed by 2 bases and J by 5 bases, 4 bases remained unmatched. The material sequenced was peripheral blood. This chain links TRBV5-1 with TRBJ2-1, with TRBD2 matching over 10 bases. This TCR derives from a man between 45 and 60 years old with acute or convalescent COVID-19. DNA for the CDR3: TGCGCCAGCAGCTTTTTAGCGGGAGGAAACAATGAGCAGTTCTTC. The encoded protein is CASSFLAGGNNEQFF.